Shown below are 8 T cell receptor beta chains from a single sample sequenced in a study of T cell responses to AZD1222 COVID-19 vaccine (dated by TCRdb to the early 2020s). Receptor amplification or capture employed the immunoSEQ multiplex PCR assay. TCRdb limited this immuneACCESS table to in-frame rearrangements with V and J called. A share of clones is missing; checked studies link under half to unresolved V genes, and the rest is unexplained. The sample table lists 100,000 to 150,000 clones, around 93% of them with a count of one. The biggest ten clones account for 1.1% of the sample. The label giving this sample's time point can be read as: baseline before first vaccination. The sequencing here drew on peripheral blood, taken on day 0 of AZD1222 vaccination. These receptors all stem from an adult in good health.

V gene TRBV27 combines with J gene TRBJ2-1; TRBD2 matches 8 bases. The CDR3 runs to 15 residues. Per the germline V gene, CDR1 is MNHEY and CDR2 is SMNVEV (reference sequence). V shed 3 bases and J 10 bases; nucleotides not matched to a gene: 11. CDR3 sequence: CASSLGTRIGPEQFF. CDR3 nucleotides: TGTGCCAGCAGTTTGGGGACTAGGATCGGTCCCGAGCAGTTCTTC.

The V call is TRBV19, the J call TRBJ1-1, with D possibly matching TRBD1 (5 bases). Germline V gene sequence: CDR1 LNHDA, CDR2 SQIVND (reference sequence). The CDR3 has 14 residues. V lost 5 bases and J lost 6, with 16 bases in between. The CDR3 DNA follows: TGTGCCAGTAGTCCGGCGGGGGTTCGCGCTGAAGCTTTCTTT. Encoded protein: CASSPAGVRAEAFF.

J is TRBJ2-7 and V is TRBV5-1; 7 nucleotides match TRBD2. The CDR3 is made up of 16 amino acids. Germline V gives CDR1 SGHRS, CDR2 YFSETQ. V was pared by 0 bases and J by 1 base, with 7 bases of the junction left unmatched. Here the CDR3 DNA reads TGCGCCAGCAGCTTGGGGATCGGGAGGAGATCCTACGAGCAGTACTTC. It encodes CASSLGIGRRSYEQYF.

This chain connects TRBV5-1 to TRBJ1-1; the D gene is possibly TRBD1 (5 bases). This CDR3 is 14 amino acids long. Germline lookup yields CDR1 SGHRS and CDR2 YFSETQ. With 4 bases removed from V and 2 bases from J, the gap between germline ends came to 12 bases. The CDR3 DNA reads TGCGCCAGCAGCGGGGCGGGGGGAAACACTGAAGCTTTCTTT. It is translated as CASSGAGGNTEAFF.

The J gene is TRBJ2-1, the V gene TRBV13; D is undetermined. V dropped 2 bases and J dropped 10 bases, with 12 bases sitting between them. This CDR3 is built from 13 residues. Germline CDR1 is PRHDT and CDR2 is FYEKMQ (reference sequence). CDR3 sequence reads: CASSLRAQTEQFF. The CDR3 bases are TGTGCCAGCAGCTTACGGGCGCAAACGGAGCAGTTCTTC. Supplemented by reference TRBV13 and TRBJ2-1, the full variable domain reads AAGVIQSPRHLIKEKRETATLKCYPIPRHDTVYWYQQGPGQDPQFLISFYEKMQSDKGSIPDRFSAQQFSDYHSELNMSSLELGDSALYFCASSLRAQTEQFFGPGTRLTVL.

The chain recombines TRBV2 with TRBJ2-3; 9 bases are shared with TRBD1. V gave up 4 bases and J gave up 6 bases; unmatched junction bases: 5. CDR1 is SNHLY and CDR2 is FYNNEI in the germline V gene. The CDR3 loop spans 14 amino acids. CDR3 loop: CASSVQGAQDTQYF. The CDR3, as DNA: TGTGCCAGCAGTGTACAGGGGGCTCAGGATACGCAGTATTTT.

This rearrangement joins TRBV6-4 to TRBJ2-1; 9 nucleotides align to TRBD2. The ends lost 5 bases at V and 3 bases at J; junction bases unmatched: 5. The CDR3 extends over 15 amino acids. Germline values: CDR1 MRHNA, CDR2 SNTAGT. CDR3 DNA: TGTGCCAGCAGTCGACTAGCGGAGGGCTACAATGAGCAGTTCTTC. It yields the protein CASSRLAEGYNEQFF.

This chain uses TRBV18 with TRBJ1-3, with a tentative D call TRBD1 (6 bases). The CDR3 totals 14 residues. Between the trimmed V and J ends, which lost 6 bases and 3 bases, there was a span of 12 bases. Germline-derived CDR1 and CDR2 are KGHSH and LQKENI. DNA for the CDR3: TGTGCCAGCTCTCTCGGACAGTTTGGAAACACCATATATTTT. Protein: CASSLGQFGNTIYF.